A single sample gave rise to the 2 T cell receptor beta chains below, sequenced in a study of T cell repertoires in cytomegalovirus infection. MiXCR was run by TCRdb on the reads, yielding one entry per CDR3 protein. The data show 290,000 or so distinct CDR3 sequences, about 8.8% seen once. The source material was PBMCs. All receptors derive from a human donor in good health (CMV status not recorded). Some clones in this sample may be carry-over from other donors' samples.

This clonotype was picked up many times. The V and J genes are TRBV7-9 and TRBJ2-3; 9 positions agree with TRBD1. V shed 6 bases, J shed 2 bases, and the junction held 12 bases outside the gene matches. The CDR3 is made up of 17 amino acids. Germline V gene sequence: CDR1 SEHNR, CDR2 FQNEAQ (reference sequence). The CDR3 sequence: CASRFNRDREDTDTQYF. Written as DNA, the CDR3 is TGTGCCAGCAGATTCAACCGGGACAGGGAGGACACAGATACGCAGTATTTT.

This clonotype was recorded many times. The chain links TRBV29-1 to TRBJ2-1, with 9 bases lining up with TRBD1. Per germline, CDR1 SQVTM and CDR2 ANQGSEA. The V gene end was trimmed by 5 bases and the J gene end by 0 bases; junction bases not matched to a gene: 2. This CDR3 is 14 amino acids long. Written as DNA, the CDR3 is TGCAGCGTTACGGACAGGGGCTCCTACAATGAGCAGTTCTTC. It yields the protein CSVTDRGSYNEQFF.